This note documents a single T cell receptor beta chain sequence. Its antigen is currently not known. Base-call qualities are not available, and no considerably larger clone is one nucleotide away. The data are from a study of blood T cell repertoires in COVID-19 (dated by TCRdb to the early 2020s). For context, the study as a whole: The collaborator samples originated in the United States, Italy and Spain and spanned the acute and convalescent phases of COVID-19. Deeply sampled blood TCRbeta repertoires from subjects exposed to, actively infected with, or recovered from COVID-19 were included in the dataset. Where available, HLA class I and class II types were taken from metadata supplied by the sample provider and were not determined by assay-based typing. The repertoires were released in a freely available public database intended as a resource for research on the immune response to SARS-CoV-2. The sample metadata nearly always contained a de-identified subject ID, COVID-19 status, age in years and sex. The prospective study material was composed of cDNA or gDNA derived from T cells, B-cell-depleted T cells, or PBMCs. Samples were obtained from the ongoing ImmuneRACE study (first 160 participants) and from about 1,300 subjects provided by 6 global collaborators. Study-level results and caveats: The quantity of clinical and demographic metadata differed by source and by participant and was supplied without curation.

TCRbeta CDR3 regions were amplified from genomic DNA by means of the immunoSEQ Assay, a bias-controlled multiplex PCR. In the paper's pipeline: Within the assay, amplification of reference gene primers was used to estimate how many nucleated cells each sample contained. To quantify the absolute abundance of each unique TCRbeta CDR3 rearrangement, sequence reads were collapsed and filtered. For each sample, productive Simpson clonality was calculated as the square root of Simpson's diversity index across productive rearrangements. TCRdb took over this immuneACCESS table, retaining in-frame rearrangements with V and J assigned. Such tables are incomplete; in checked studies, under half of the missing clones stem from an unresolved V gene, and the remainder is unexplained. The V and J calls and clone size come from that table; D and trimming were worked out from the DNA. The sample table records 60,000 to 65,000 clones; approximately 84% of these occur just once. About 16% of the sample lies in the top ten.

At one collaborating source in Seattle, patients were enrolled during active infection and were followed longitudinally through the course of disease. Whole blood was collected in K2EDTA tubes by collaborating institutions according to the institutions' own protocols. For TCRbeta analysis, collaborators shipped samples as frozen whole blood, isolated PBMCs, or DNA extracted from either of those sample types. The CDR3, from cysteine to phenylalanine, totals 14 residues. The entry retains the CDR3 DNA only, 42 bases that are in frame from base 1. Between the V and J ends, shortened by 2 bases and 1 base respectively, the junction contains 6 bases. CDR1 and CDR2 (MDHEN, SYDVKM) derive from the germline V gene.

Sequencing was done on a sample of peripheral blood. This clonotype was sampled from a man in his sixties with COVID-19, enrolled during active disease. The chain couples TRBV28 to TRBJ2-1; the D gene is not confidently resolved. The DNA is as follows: TGTGCCAGCAGTTTACCCCAGTCCTACAATGAGCAGTTCTTC. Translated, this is CASSLPQSYNEQFF.